Detailed here is one TCR beta chain. Its antigen is as yet unknown. This entry is derived from a study of T cell repertoires in cytomegalovirus infection. Study details: It can be stated that public TCR beta signatures indicated CMV infection as well as a matching HLA type.

CDR1 and CDR2 from the germline V gene are LGHNA and YSLEER. The CDR3 consists of 16 residues. V dropped 0 bases and J dropped 1 base, with 11 bases sitting between them. Regarding the study as a whole: HLA-C-restricted, CMV-specific TCR beta clonotypes were dominant ex vivo.

One entry per CDR3 protein, called by TCRdb with MiXCR from the reads. This table holds 700,000 to 900,000 distinct CDR3 sequences, under 35% found once. The TCR comes from a human donor in good health (CMV status not recorded). Some clones in this sample may be carry-over from other donors' samples. The material was cultured CD8+ T cells from PBMCs, obtained from culture after CMV antigen stimulation. The chain employs TRBV4-3 and TRBJ2-3; D gene uncertain. Here the CDR3 DNA reads TGCGCCAGCAGCCAAGATGGGGTCCTTGGCACAGATACGCAGTATTTT. This gives the protein CASSQDGVLGTDTQYF.